Sequencing of this T cell receptor (beta chain) was carried out in a study of T cell changes during pregnancy in multiple sclerosis. The protocol was immunoSEQ multiplex PCR, while the TCRdb copy is restricted to in-frame clones and leaves out a portion. The table records more than 65,000 clones, around 93% of them present only once. The germline V gene has CDR1 SGHRS and CDR2 YFSETQ. Losses at the gene ends were 5 bases for V and 4 bases for J; bases not matched to a gene: 17. The CDR3 runs 19 residues. Source: peripheral blood, taken in the first trimester of pregnancy. The J gene is TRBJ2-1, the V gene TRBV5-1; 11 bases line up with TRBD2. This receptor was obtained from a female donor with multiple sclerosis, enrolled in a pregnancy study. DNA of the CDR3: TGCGCCAGCAGTCTTACTTCACTAGCGGGAGCGGCGGGATACAATGAGCAGTTCTTC. Translated: CASSLTSLAGAAGYNEQFF.